This entry lists 2 T cell receptor beta chains sequenced from one sample in a study of blood T cell repertoires in COVID-19. Clones were sequenced by immunoSEQ multiplex PCR, and TCRdb holds only the in-frame ones, with some missing. The data show about 250,000 clones, with roughly 83% seen just once and roughly 9.8% held by the top ten. Sequencing input: peripheral blood. These receptor sequences come from a man older than 75 with acute or convalescent COVID-19.

This clone has more than one count but fewer than ten. V usage is TRBV28 and J usage is TRBJ2-7; D might be TRBD1 (6 bases). The CDR3 has 15 amino acids. The ends were cut back, 6 bases at V and 4 bases at J, with 19 bases in the middle. Germline lookup yields CDR1 MDHEN and CDR2 SYDVKM. The CDR3 DNA reads as TGTGCCAGCAGCCCACTCCAGGGGACACCATACGAGCAGTACTTC. Translation: CASSPLQGTPYEQYF. The variable domain in full, completed from reference TRBV28 and TRBJ2-7, reads DVKVTQSSRYLVKRTGEKVFLECVQDMDHENMFWYRQDPGLGLRLIYFSYDVKMKEKGDIPEGYSVSREKKERFSLILESASTNQTSMYLCASSPLQGTPYEQYFGPGTRLTVT.

The J gene is TRBJ1-5, the V gene TRBV30; 8 nucleotides line up with TRBD1. The CDR3 sequence is 13 residues long. Germline lookup yields CDR1 GTSNPN and CDR2 SVGIG (reference sequence). J lost 6 bases, V lost 7 bases, and 8 bases had no gene match. The DNA of the CDR3 is TGTGCCTTTTCCAGGGGGCAGGGTCAGCCCCAGCATTTT. It translates to CAFSRGQGQPQHF.